Below, 5 T cell receptor beta chains from the same sample are listed, as sequenced in a study of CD8 T cells in ankylosing spondylitis. Notes on the study in general: A motif in TCR beta, a set of roughly eight highly homologous variants, appeared characteristic of ankylosing spondylitis blood.

No antigen has been assigned to these receptors. TCRdb processed the 5' RACE reads anew with MiXCR; each CDR3 protein has one entry. The profile shows hundreds of thousands of distinct CDR3 sequences, 15% to 20% of them singletons. The sequenced material came from blood, either unsorted or a sorted T cell fraction (not recorded which). These receptor sequences come from a male donor with ankylosing spondylitis.

This clonotype was observed many times. The CDR3 sequence: CASSLKGLGFTEAFF. For the CDR3, the DNA is TGTGCCAGCAGCCTTAAAGGTCTGGGTTTCACTGAAGCTTTCTTT. The chain has TRBV3-1 and TRBJ1-1; the D is unclear. The CDR3 spans 15 residues. Looked up from germline, CDR1 is LGHDT and CDR2 is YNNKEL (reference sequence). Trimming left V 4 bases short and J 4 bases short, with 16 bases between.

This clonotype was detected only a few times. The V call is TRBV12-3 or TRBV12-4, the J call TRBJ1-4; TRBD1 aligns across 7 bases. The CDR3 consists of 14 residues. V gave up 6 bases and J gave up 4 bases; unmatched junction bases: 5. CDR3 in amino acids: CASSQTGSNEKLFF. In DNA form, the CDR3 reads TGTGCCAGCAGCCAGACAGGGAGTAATGAAAAACTGTTTTTT.

The chain carries TRBV2 and TRBJ2-1; D is possibly TRBD2 (5 bases). Looked up from germline, CDR1 is SNHLY and CDR2 is FYNNEI. The CDR3 runs to 16 residues. Trimming took off 11 bases at V and 4 bases at J, with 24 bases between the two ends. CDR3 bases: TGTGCCGGACCTAGGGAGCTAAGCCCCTCGTACAATGAGCAGTTCTTC. It yields the protein CAGPRELSPSYNEQFF.

This clonotype has only a few counts. For the CDR3, the DNA is TGTGCCAGCAGTCGCCGAACCCCGGGGCTCCTCGGAGAGCAGTACTTC. Its protein is CASSRRTPGLLGEQYF. The chain uses TRBV27 and TRBJ2-7, with D perhaps TRBD1 or TRBD2 (5 bases each). The CDR3 has 16 amino acids. V lost 5 bases and J 7 bases, leaving 24 bases between the germline ends. CDR1 MNHEY and CDR2 SMNVEV come from the germline V gene (reference sequence).

This clonotype was recorded once. The chain couples TRBV6-5 to TRBJ2-7; D is ambiguous. The germline gives CDR1 MNHEY, CDR2 SVGAGI. CDR3 length: 12 amino acids. Trimming removed 8 bases at V and 2 bases at J, with 10 bases between. For the CDR3, the DNA is TGTGCCAGCCACCAATCCCCCTACGAGCAGTACTTC. Its protein is CASHQSPYEQYF.